This entry concerns a single T cell receptor beta chain. Antigen unknown. This entry belongs to a study of CD8 T cells in Susac syndrome. The study, taken as a whole, reports: The authors acknowledged that their TCR sequencing and HLA analysis involved a relatively small number of individuals.

The germline gives CDR1 SGHAT, CDR2 FQNNGV. The CDR3 sequence is 16 residues long. V shed 5 bases and J 3 bases; nucleotides not matched to a gene: 12. The RNA, about 0.5 to 1 ug, was put through reverse transcription using random hexamers. Multiplex PCR with immunoSEQ amplified the TCR beta CDR3 across 54 Vbeta and 13 Jbeta. TCRdb fed the immunoSEQ multiplex PCR reads into MiXCR, producing one record per CDR3 protein. The table lists around 280,000 distinct CDR3 sequences, approximately 85% of them singletons. TEMRA cells were FACS-enriched, while CD8+ and CD4+ T cells were negatively isolated. The receptor was isolated from a human donor with multiple sclerosis. Sample: CD8+ T cells from PBMCs. V usage is TRBV11-2 and J usage is TRBJ2-5, with 7 bases fitting TRBD1. The CDR3 is CASSPSLRGPEETQYF. In DNA, the CDR3 is TGTGCCAGCAGCCCGAGCCTAAGGGGGCCCGAAGAGACCCAGTACTTC.